This T cell receptor (beta chain) was retrieved from a study of cytomegalovirus exposure and HLA in healthy donors. This CDR3 has 17 residues. Germline values: CDR1 WSHSY, CDR2 SAAADI. Trimming removed 8 bases from V and 0 bases from J, with 20 bases in between. The table came from immunoSEQ multiplex PCR; TCRdb's copy has only in-frame clones and leaves some out. The sample consists of under 130,000 clones, about 88% of them appearing once. This receptor was obtained from a woman aged 18-35 years in good health and CMV-seropositive. The genes are TRBV10-2 and TRBJ2-1; D uncertain. The sample taken for sequencing was PBMCs. The CDR3 sequence: CASQVPGAKSSYNEQFF. The CDR3 DNA reads TGCGCCAGCCAAGTCCCGGGTGCTAAAAGCTCCTACAATGAGCAGTTCTTC.